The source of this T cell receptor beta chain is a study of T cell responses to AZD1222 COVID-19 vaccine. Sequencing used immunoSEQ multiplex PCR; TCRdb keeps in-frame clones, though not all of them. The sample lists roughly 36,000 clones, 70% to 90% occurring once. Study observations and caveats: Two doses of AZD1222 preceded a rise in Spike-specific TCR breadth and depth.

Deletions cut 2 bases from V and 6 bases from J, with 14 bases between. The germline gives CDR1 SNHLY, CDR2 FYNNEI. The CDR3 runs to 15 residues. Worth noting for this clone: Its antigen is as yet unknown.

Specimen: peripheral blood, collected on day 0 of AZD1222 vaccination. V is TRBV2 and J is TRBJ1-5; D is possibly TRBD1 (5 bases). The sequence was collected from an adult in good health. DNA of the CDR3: TGTGCCAGCAGTGAATGGTTAGGGGCAGGTCAGCCCCAGCATTTT. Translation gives CASSEWLGAGQPQHF.